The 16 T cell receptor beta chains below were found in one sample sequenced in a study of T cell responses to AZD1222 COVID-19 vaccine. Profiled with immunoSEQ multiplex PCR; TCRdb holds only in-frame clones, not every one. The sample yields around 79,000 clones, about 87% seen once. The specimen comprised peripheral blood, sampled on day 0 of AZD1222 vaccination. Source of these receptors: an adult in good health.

CDR3: CASSQPTLGTGELFF. The CDR3 DNA reads TGTGCCAGCAGCCAACCGACGTTAGGCACCGGGGAGCTGTTTTTT. The chain carries TRBV14 and TRBJ2-2, with D unclear. V lost 2 bases to trimming and J lost 4 bases, with 11 bases between them. Germline CDR1 SGHDN, CDR2 FVKESK. This CDR3 is built from 15 residues.

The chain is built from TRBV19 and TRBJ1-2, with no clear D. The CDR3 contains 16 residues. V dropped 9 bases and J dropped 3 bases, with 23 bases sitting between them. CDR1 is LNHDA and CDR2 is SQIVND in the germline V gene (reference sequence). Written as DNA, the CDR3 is TGTGCCAGCACCCAGAGGGCAGTCGAGAAATACTATGGCTACACCTTC. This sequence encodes CASTQRAVEKYYGYTF.

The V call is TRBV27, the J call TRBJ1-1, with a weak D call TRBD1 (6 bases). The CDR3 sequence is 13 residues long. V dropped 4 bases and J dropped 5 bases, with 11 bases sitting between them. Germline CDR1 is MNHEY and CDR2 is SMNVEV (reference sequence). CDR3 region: CASSYTGRTEAFF. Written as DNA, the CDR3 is TGTGCCAGCAGTTACACAGGGAGAACTGAAGCTTTCTTT.

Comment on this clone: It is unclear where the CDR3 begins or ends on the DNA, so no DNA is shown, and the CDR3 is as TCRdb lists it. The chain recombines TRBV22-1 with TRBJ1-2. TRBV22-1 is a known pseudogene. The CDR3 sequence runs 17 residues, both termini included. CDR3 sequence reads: CPGRPPGKREKTYGCTF.

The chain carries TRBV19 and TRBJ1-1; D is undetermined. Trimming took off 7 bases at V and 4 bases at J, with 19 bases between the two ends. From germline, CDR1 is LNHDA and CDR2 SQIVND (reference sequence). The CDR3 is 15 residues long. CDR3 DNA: TGTGCCAGTAATCGGCACCGGGCCCATCGCACTGAAGCTTTCTTT. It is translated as CASNRHRAHRTEAFF.

CDR3 sequence reads: CASSHDRDNQPQHF. CDR3 nucleotide sequence: TGTGCCAGCAGTCACGACAGGGACAATCAGCCCCAGCATTTT. V and J are TRBV2 and TRBJ1-5; 7 positions agree with TRBD1. Germline values: CDR1 SNHLY, CDR2 FYNNEI. Trimming cost V 5 bases and J 3 bases; bases outside gene matches: 4. The CDR3 covers 14 residues.

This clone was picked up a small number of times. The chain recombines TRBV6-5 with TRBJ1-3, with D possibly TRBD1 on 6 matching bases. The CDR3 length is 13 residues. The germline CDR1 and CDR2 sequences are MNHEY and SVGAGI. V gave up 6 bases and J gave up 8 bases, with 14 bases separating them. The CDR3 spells CASRQGESDTIYF. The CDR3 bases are TGTGCCAGCAGACAGGGCGAATCGGACACCATATATTTT.

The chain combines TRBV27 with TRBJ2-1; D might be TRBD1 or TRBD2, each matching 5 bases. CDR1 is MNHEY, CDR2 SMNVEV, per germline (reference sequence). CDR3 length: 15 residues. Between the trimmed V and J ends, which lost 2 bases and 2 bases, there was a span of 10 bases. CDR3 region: CASSLVRDPYNEQFF. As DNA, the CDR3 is TGTGCCAGCAGTTTAGTTAGGGACCCCTACAATGAGCAGTTCTTC.

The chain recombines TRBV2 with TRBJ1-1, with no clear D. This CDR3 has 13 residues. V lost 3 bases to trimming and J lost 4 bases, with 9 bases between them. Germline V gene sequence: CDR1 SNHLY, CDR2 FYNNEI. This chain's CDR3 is CASSDLGGTEAFF. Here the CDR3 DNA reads TGTGCCAGCAGTGACCTTGGAGGCACTGAAGCTTTCTTT.

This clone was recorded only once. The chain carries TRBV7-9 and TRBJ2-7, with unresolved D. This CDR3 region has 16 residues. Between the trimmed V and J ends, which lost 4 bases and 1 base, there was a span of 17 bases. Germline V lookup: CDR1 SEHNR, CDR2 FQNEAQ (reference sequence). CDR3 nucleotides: TGTGCCAGCAGCTCGCTCAGGACCGGTGGTTCCTACGAGCAGTACTTC. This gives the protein CASSSLRTGGSYEQYF. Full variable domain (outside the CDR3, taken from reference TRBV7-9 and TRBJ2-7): DTGVSQNPRHKITKRGQNVTFRCDPISEHNRLYWYRQTLGQGPEFLTYFQNEAQLEKSRLLSDRFSAERPKGSFSTLEIQRTEQGDSAMYLCASSSLRTGGSYEQYFGPGTRLTVT.

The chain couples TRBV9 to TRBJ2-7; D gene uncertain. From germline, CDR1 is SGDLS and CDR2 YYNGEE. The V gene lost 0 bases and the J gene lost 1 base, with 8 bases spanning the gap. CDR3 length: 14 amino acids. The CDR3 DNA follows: TGTGCCAGCAGCGTAGGAGTCCCTTCCTACGAGCAGTACTTC. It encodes CASSVGVPSYEQYF.

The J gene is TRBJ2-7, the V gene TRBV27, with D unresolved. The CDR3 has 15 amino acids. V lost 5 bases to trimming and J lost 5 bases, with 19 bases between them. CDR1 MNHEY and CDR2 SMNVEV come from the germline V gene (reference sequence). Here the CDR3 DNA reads TGTGCCAGCAGTAGGGTTCGGTTGCCGGCCCACGAGCAGTACTTC. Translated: CASSRVRLPAHEQYF.

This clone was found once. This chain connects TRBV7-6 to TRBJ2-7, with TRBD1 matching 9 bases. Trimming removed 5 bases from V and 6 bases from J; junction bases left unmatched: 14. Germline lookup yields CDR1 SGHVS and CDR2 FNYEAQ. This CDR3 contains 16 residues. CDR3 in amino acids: CASSARTGAVSGEQYF. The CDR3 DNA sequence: TGTGCCAGCAGCGCTCGGACAGGGGCGGTGTCGGGCGAGCAGTACTTC.

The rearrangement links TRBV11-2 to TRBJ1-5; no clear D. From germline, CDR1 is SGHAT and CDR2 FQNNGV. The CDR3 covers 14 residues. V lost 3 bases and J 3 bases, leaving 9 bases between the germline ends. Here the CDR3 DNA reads TGTGCCAGCAGCTTGAGGTCAGTCAATCAGCCCCAGCATTTT. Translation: CASSLRSVNQPQHF. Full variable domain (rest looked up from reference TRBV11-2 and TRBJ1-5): EAGVAQSPRYKIIEKRQSVAFWCNPISGHATLYWYQQILGQGPKLLIQFQNNGVVDDSQLPKDRFSAERLKGVDSTLKIQPAKLEDSAVYLCASSLRSVNQPQHFGDGTRLSIL.

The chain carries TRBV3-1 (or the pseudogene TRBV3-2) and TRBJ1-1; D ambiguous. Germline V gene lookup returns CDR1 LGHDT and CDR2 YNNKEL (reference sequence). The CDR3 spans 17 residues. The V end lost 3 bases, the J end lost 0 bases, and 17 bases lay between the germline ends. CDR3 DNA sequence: TGTGCCAGCAGCCAGGCGGGGAACGGGTTCATGAACACTGAAGCTTTCTTT. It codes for CASSQAGNGFMNTEAFF.

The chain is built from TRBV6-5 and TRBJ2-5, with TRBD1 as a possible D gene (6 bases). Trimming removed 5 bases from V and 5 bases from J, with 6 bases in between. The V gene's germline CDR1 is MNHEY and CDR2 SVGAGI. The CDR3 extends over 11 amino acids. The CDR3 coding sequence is TGTGCCAGCAGTCAGGGGGAGACCCAGTACTTC. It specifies CASSQGETQYF.